A single sample gave rise to the 27 T cell receptor beta chains below, sequenced in a study of cytotoxic CD8 clonotypes in ibrutinib-treated CLL. Sequencing used immunoSEQ multiplex PCR; TCRdb keeps in-frame clones, though not all of them. In the table there are just over 200,000 clones, about 75% of which are singletons. This specimen was PBMCs, taken after 12 months of ibrutinib treatment. The receptors derive from a human donor with chronic lymphocytic leukemia.

Regarding this clone: Other DNA variants within this sample encode the same CDR3. This rearrangement joins TRBV5-1 to TRBJ2-7; D gene unclear. V was cut by 1 base and J by 0 bases, with 5 bases left in between. The germline V gene has CDR1 SGHRS and CDR2 YFSETQ. The CDR3 covers 13 residues. CDR3 sequence reads: CASSLTLSYEQYF. DNA of the CDR3: TGCGCCAGCAGCTTGACCCTCTCCTACGAGCAGTACTTC.

The chain uses TRBV7-3 and TRBJ2-1; a weak D match, TRBD2 (6 bases). This CDR3 comprises 14 residues. Germline V gene data show CDR1 as SGHTA and CDR2 as FQGTGA. V was shortened by 4 bases and J by 8 bases, with 15 bases between the two germline ends. CDR3 protein: CASSYPGSKDEQFF. CDR3 in DNA: TGTGCCAGCAGCTACCCCGGGAGCAAGGATGAGCAGTTCTTC.

The chain links TRBV5-1 to TRBJ2-7; 13 nucleotides match TRBD2. V dropped 4 bases and J dropped 5; count of bases not matched to a gene: 9. Looked up from germline, CDR1 is SGHRS and CDR2 is YFSETQ. CDR3 length: 16 amino acids. CDR3 region: CASSDLLAGGPHEQYF. Written as DNA, the CDR3 is TGCGCCAGCAGCGACCTACTAGCGGGAGGGCCCCACGAGCAGTACTTC.

The chain recombines TRBV6-1 with TRBJ2-7; D is uncertain. The CDR3 sequence is 12 residues long. Germline V CDR1 and CDR2: MNHNS, SASEGT. V dropped 7 bases and J dropped 6 bases, with 13 bases sitting between them. The CDR3, as DNA: TGTGCCAGCAAGAAAGTTGGCCCCGAGCAGTACTTC. Translated, it gives CASKKVGPEQYF.

The chain uses TRBV6-5 and TRBJ2-7; weak D call: TRBD1 (5 bases). Deletions cut 5 bases from V and 0 bases from J, with 14 bases between. Germline CDR1 reads MNHEY; CDR2 reads SVGAGI. The CDR3 is 15 residues long. The CDR3 coding sequence is TGTGCCAGCAGTCTAGACAGAAGAGGCTCCTACGAGCAGTACTTC. Its translation: CASSLDRRGSYEQYF.

This clone has more than one count but fewer than ten. The chain links TRBV7-9 to TRBJ2-7; D unclear. CDR1 and CDR2 (germline): SEHNR, FQNEAQ (reference sequence). V lost 1 base and J lost 3, with 10 bases in between. The CDR3 covers 14 residues. This chain's CDR3 is CASSLDLQVYEQYF. CDR3 bases: TGTGCCAGCAGCTTAGATTTGCAGGTCTACGAGCAGTACTTC.

This clone occurred a few times. The CDR3 DNA is TGTGCCAGCAGTGATGTCGTACTAGCGGGGCCCAATGAGCAGTTCTTC. Translating it yields CASSDVVLAGPNEQFF. V is TRBV6-1 and J is TRBJ2-1, with 10 bases that match TRBD2. J was trimmed by 6 bases and V by 3 bases; bases with no gene match: 8. Looked up from germline, CDR1 is MNHNS and CDR2 is SASEGT. This CDR3 has 16 amino acids.

The rearrangement joins TRBV7-9 to TRBJ1-1, with a possible D match to TRBD1 (5 bases). The germline gives CDR1 SEHNR, CDR2 FQNEAQ (reference sequence). The CDR3 loop spans 16 amino acids. V was pared by 7 bases and J by 1 base, with 19 bases between. The CDR3 sequence: CASNPVGVKGNTEAFF. CDR3 DNA: TGTGCCAGCAACCCTGTGGGGGTCAAAGGGAACACTGAAGCTTTCTTT.

The chain's CDR3 is CASSQVVTGTEAFF. The CDR3 DNA sequence: TGTGCCAGCAGCCAAGTCGTTACGGGAACTGAAGCTTTCTTT. The chain is built from TRBV11-2 and TRBJ1-1; D remains unclear. Per germline, CDR1 SGHAT and CDR2 FQNNGV. The CDR3 has 14 residues. Trimming removed 5 bases from V and 5 bases from J, with 15 bases in between.

The sample holds one count of this clone. For the CDR3, the DNA is TGCGCCAGCAGCTTGGAACTGGACTCCATCATAAGCTCCTACAATGAGCAGTTCTTC. The encoded protein is CASSLELDSIISSYNEQFF. The chain links TRBV5-1 to TRBJ2-1, with D perhaps TRBD2 (5 bases). The CDR3 has 19 residues. Germline V gene data show CDR1 as SGHRS and CDR2 as YFSETQ. Trimming took 0 bases from V and 0 from J, leaving 19 bases between them.

This clone turned up a few times. The genes are TRBV5-6 and TRBJ2-7; 8 positions agree with TRBD2. This CDR3 spans 12 amino acids. The V and J ends lost 6 bases and 4 bases, in that order; junction bases with no gene match: 3. Germline V gene sequence: CDR1 SGHDT, CDR2 YYEEEE. CDR3 DNA: TGTGCCAGCATTACTAGCGGATACGAGCAGTACTTC. As protein: CASITSGYEQYF.

The genes are TRBV6-5 and TRBJ2-5; tentative D call: TRBD1 (5 bases). Germline CDR1 MNHEY, CDR2 SVGAGI. The V end was cut by 0 bases, the J end by 4 bases, with 12 bases between. The length of the CDR3 is 15 residues. The CDR3 DNA sequence: TGTGCCAGCAGTTACTCGAGGCAGGGTACAGAGACCCAGTACTTC. Translation gives CASSYSRQGTETQYF.

The chain employs TRBV28 and TRBJ2-3; tentatively, D is TRBD1 or TRBD2 (5 bases each). The germline V gene encodes CDR1 MDHEN and CDR2 SYDVKM. CDR3 size: 14 residues. V dropped 7 bases and J dropped 4 bases, with 15 bases sitting between them. DNA of the CDR3: TGTGCCAGCACCCCGGGGCTATCAGCAGATACGCAGTATTTT. It encodes CASTPGLSADTQYF. The full variable domain, completed using reference TRBV28 and TRBJ2-3, is DVKVTQSSRYLVKRTGEKVFLECVQDMDHENMFWYRQDPGLGLRLIYFSYDVKMKEKGDIPEGYSVSREKKERFSLILESASTNQTSMYLCASTPGLSADTQYFGPGTRLTVL.

This chain connects TRBV6-5 to TRBJ2-3; the match to TRBD2 covers 8 bases. V shed 8 bases and J 4 bases; nucleotides not matched to a gene: 11. Germline assignment: CDR1 MNHEY and CDR2 SVGAGI. This CDR3 comprises 15 residues. CDR3 residues: CASAYTSGPSDTQYF. The CDR3 DNA is TGTGCCAGCGCATATACTAGCGGCCCCTCAGATACGCAGTATTTT.

The table lists this clone with a few counts. This chain uses TRBV7-9 with TRBJ1-1; D is unresolved. The V end was cut by 4 bases, the J end by 2 bases, with 8 bases between. The CDR3 totals 13 residues. The germline CDR1 and CDR2 sequences are SEHNR and FQNEAQ (reference sequence). This CDR3 is CASSYAINTEAFF. Written as DNA, the CDR3 is TGTGCCAGCAGCTACGCGATTAACACTGAAGCTTTCTTT.

This clone has a handful of counts. CDR3 loop: CACGQGWNSPLHF. The CDR3 DNA follows: TGTGCCTGCGGACAGGGGTGGAATTCACCCCTCCACTTT. This chain joins TRBV30 and TRBJ1-6; TRBD1 agrees at 9 bases. Germline CDR1 reads GTSNPN; CDR2 reads SVGIG (reference sequence). This CDR3 region has 13 residues. J was trimmed by 7 bases and V by 6 bases; bases with no gene match: 4. The variable domain in full, completed from reference TRBV30 and TRBJ1-6, reads SQTIHQWPATLVQPVGSPLSLECTVEGTSNPNLYWYRQAAGRGLQLLFYSVGIGQISSEVPQNLSASRPQDRQFILSSKKLLLSDSGFYLCACGQGWNSPLHFGNGTRLTVT.

The chain carries TRBV7-8 and TRBJ2-3, with no clear D. This CDR3 has 11 amino acids. Trimming shortened V by 5 bases and J by 4 bases, and 4 bases separated the two germline ends. The germline V gene has CDR1 SGHVS and CDR2 FQNEAQ. The CDR3 nucleotides are TGTGCCAGCAGCCCGGCAGATACGCAGTATTTT. Its protein product is CASSPADTQYF.

The rearrangement uses TRBV27 and TRBJ1-4; D gene unclear. This CDR3 region has 14 residues. Germline loops: CDR1 MNHEY, CDR2 SMNVEV (reference sequence). Trimming shortened V by 3 bases and J by 4 bases, and 9 bases separated the two germline ends. In nucleotides, the CDR3 is TGTGCCAGCAGTTTTTACGGTCTTAATGAAAAACTGTTTTTT. Translated: CASSFYGLNEKLFF.

V gene TRBV2 combines with J gene TRBJ1-5, with D maybe TRBD1 (5 bases). The CDR3 has 12 amino acids. Germline V lookup: CDR1 SNHLY, CDR2 FYNNEI. V shed 8 bases and J shed 6 bases, with 11 bases lying between them. This chain's CDR3 is CASAWGTQPQHF. The CDR3, as DNA: TGTGCCAGCGCGTGGGGGACTCAGCCCCAGCATTTT.

The V and J genes are TRBV6-6 and TRBJ1-2; 7 nucleotides agree with TRBD1. From germline, CDR1 is MNHNY and CDR2 SVGAGI (reference sequence). This CDR3 has 14 residues. Losses at the gene ends were 5 bases for V and 2 bases for J; bases not matched to a gene: 5. CDR3 bases: TGTGCCAGCAGTGGGACAGAAGTAAACTATGGCTACACCTTC. It codes for CASSGTEVNYGYTF.

This chain connects TRBV18 to TRBJ1-2, with 8 bases matching TRBD1. J was trimmed by 3 bases and V by 2 bases; bases with no gene match: 2. This CDR3 has 14 amino acids. Looked up from germline, CDR1 is KGHSH and CDR2 is LQKENI. The CDR3 region is CASSPDRGHYGYTF. In nucleotides, the CDR3 is TGTGCCAGCTCACCAGACAGGGGTCACTATGGCTACACCTTC.

The chain has TRBV29-1 and TRBJ1-2, with 11 positions matching TRBD1. The CDR3 runs 15 residues. Trimming took 7 bases from V and 4 from J; bases not matched to a gene: 11. Germline CDR1 and CDR2: SQVTM and ANQGSEA. The DNA for the CDR3 is TGCAGCGCGGAGGACAGGGGGCAGGAGAGCTATGGCTACACCTTC. It encodes CSAEDRGQESYGYTF.

The J gene is TRBJ2-7, the V gene TRBV28; D might be TRBD2 (6 bases). Trimming shortened V by 7 bases and J by 1 base, and 14 bases separated the two germline ends. Germline V lookup: CDR1 MDHEN, CDR2 SYDVKM. CDR3 length equals 14 residues. The CDR3 nucleotides are TGTGCCAGCAAACTATGGCGGGGATCCTACGAGCAGTACTTC. Its protein product is CASKLWRGSYEQYF.

This chain uses TRBV6-6 with TRBJ2-7; D is unclear. Germline CDR1 reads MNHNY; CDR2 reads SVGAGI (reference sequence). The CDR3 is 13 amino acids. Trimming took 5 bases from V and 3 from J, leaving 11 bases between them. CDR3 sequence reads: CASSAEIVYEQYF. The CDR3 nucleotides are TGTGCCAGCAGTGCAGAAATTGTCTACGAGCAGTACTTC.

This clone appeared a few times. The chain has TRBV6-5 and TRBJ2-1, with 12 bases matching TRBD1. Germline trimming cut 5 bases from V and 10 bases from J; bases unmatched to any gene: 9. CDR3 length equals 15 residues. CDR1 and CDR2 (germline): MNHEY, SVGAGI. Here the CDR3 reads CASSKGQGAMGEQFF. The CDR3, as DNA: TGTGCCAGCAGTAAGGGACAGGGGGCGATGGGCGAGCAGTTCTTC.

This clone was seen only once. The rearrangement links TRBV6-6 to TRBJ2-3; no definite D call. The length of the CDR3 is 14 residues. Per the germline V gene, CDR1 is MNHNY and CDR2 is SVGAGI (reference sequence). The V and J ends lost 2 bases and 0 bases respectively, with 6 bases between them. The CDR3: CASSYSFSTDTQYF. The DNA for the CDR3 is TGTGCCAGCAGTTACAGTTTCAGCACAGATACGCAGTATTTT.

The chain carries TRBV5-6 and TRBJ2-7; 12 bases match TRBD1. Looked up from germline, CDR1 is SGHDT and CDR2 is YYEEEE. Germline trimming cut 4 bases from V and 6 bases from J; bases unmatched to any gene: 8. CDR3 size: 15 residues. In DNA, the CDR3 is TGTGCCAGCAGCGGCATCGGGACAGGGGGCAGCGAGCAGTACTTC. Residues: CASSGIGTGGSEQYF.